Listed below are T cell receptor beta chains from one sample, sequenced in a study of T cells in Graves' hyperthyroidism and ophthalmopathy. TCRdb reprocessed the multiplex PCR reads with MiXCR, giving one entry per CDR3 protein. This table has 700,000 to 850,000 distinct CDR3 sequences, 35% appearing once. The sample taken for sequencing was blood. The receptors were sampled from a woman in her thirties or forties with Graves' hyperthyroidism. CDR3s include the opening cysteine and the closing phenylalanine or tryptophan. A D gene is named only where the DNA matches it firmly. Clone size is shown for a subset of rows, as once, few, many or a class of expanded clone.

J gene | clone size | V gene | D gene | CDR3 protein | CDR3 DNA
TRBJ2-7 | - | TRBV19 | TRBD1 | CASSRDRGLNEQYF | TGTGCCAGCTCCCGGGACAGGGGGCTGAACGAGCAGTACTTC
TRBJ2-2 | - | TRBV12-3/TRBV12-4 | - | CASSYQTYTGELFF | TGTGCCAGCAGTTACCAAACATATACCGGGGAGCTGTTTTTT
TRBJ2-7 | - | TRBV12-3/TRBV12-4 | TRBD1 | CASRAGQGIGQLF | TGTGCCAGCAGGGCAGGACAGGGTATAGGGCAGCTCTTC
TRBJ1-1 | - | TRBV2 | - | CASKEGGGTEAFF | TGTGCCAGCAAGGAGGGGGGTGGCACTGAAGCTTTCTTT
TRBJ1-1 | many | TRBV27 | - | CASSSPGSNTEAFF | TGTGCCAGCAGCTCCCCCGGGTCGAACACTGAAGCTTTCTTT
TRBJ1-4 | many | TRBV2 | - | CASSGRSTEKLFF | TGTGCCAGCAGTGGTCGGTCTACTGAAAAACTGTTTTTT
TRBJ1-3 | - | TRBV10-3 | - | CAISASRGSGNTIYF | TGTGCCATCAGTGCCAGCAGGGGATCTGGAAACACCATATATTTT
TRBJ2-1 | - | TRBV7-8 | TRBD1 | CASSSHGTGNEQFF | TGTGCCAGCAGCTCTCACGGGACAGGTAATGAGCAGTTCTTC
TRBJ1-1 | many | TRBV7-9 | - | CASSFIESEAFF | TGTGCCAGCAGCTTTATCGAGTCGGAAGCTTTCTTT
TRBJ2-3 | - | TRBV7-3 | - | CASSLMANTDTQYF | TGTGCCAGCAGCTTAATGGCTAACACAGATACGCAGTATTTT
TRBJ1-2 | - | TRBV6-1 | - | CASNGGRGASVHTF | TGTGCCAGCAATGGGGGGAGGGGCGCGAGCGTCCACACCTTC
TRBJ1-1 | few | TRBV5-1 | - | CASSSIPGTENTEAFF | TGCGCCAGCAGCTCAATTCCCGGGACCGAGAACACTGAAGCTTTCTTT
TRBJ1-2 | many | TRBV10-3 | TRBD1 | CAISGDSPNYGYTF | TGTGCCATCAGTGGGGACAGCCCTAACTATGGCTACACCTTC
TRBJ1-1 | many | TRBV29-1 | - | CSVDPPGPGNTEAFF | TGCAGCGTTGATCCCCCCGGGCCGGGGAACACTGAAGCTTTCTTT
TRBJ2-7 | - | TRBV15 | TRBD1 | CATSSQLGDSYYEQYF | TGTGCCACCAGCTCCCAACTTGGGGACAGTTACTACGAGCAGTACTTC
TRBJ1-2 | - | TRBV15 | TRBD1 | CATSGGQTPYGYTF | TGTGCCACCAGCGGGGGACAGACCCCCTATGGCTACACCTTC
TRBJ2-5 | - | TRBV6-1 | TRBD1 | CAISPGRRTGGETQYF | TGTGCCATAAGTCCCGGGAGGAGGACAGGGGGCGAGACCCAGTACTTC
TRBJ2-7 | - | TRBV14 | - | CASSQGISGRLYEQYF | TGTGCCAGCAGCCAAGGTATATCAGGGAGGCTCTACGAGCAGTACTTC
TRBJ1-6 | many | TRBV4-3 | - | CASSQEGWDSPLHF | TGCGCCAGCAGCCAAGAGGGGTGGGATTCACCCCTCCACTTT
TRBJ1-3 | many | TRBV29-1 | - | CSVGNSGNTIYF | TGCAGCGTTGGGAACTCTGGAAACACCATATATTTT
TRBJ1-2 | many | TRBV12-3/TRBV12-4 | - | CASSRIGGYGYTF | TGTGCCAGCAGCCGAATCGGGGGCTATGGCTACACCTTC
TRBJ1-3 | few | TRBV25-1 | - | CASSLSSGTPGNTIYF | TGTGCCAGCAGTTTGTCCTCCGGGACGCCTGGAAACACCATATATTTT
TRBJ1-1 | - | TRBV7-9 | - | CASSFGWNTEAFF | TGTGCCAGCAGCTTTGGGTGGAACACTGAAGCTTTCTTT
TRBJ1-2 | many | TRBV10-3 | - | CAITDLGGDNYGYTF | TGTGCCATCACCGACCTGGGCGGTGATAACTATGGCTACACCTTC
TRBJ2-7 | many | TRBV7-9 | TRBD2 | CASSQGTAGGYEQYF | TGTGCCAGCAGCCAAGGAACAGCGGGAGGATACGAGCAGTACTTC
TRBJ1-1 | many | TRBV29-1 | - | CSVEDPGFDTEAFF | TGCAGCGTTGAAGATCCCGGGTTCGACACTGAAGCTTTCTTT
TRBJ1-2 | - | TRBV19 | - | CVSSGLPDGPDSVYGYTF | TGTGTCAGTAGTGGCCTGCCGGATGGCCCAGACAGTGTCTATGGCTACACCTTC
TRBJ1-1 | - | TRBV3-1 | - | CASSHTGTAFF | TGTGCCAGCAGCCACACCGGGACCGCTTTCTTT
TRBJ2-7 | - | TRBV4-3 | TRBD2 | CASSQRTGTSGRVYEQYF | TGCGCCAGCAGCCAACGTACCGGGACTAGCGGGAGGGTCTACGAGCAGTACTTC
TRBJ1-2 | - | TRBV11-2 | - | CASSLAFRASGYTF | TGTGCCAGCAGCTTAGCCTTCAGGGCCAGTGGCTACACCTTC
TRBJ2-7 | few | TRBV20-1 | - | CSALAGAGTYEQYF | TGCAGTGCCCTAGCCGGAGCAGGGACCTACGAGCAGTACTTC
TRBJ1-2 | few | TRBV19 | TRBD1 | CASARDRGFSGYTF | TGTGCCAGTGCCCGGGACAGGGGGTTTAGTGGCTACACCTTC
TRBJ1-1 | - | TRBV14 | - | CASGQNQQEGTEAFF | TGTGCCAGCGGCCAAAATCAACAGGAGGGCACTGAAGCTTTCTTT
TRBJ1-2 | - | TRBV7-9 | TRBD1 | CASSLAGQGSGYTF | TGTGCCAGCAGCTTAGCGGGACAGGGGAGCGGCTACACCTTC
TRBJ2-5 | once | TRBV10-3 | - | CAISQRAAETQYF | TGTGCCATCAGCCAAAGGGCAGCAGAGACCCAGTACTTC
TRBJ2-3 | - | TRBV29-1 | - | CSGNDRPDTQYF | TGCAGCGGGAACGACCGTCCAGATACGCAGTATTTT
TRBJ1-5 | - | TRBV4-3 | - | CASSQEARPNQPQHF | TGCGCCAGCAGCCAAGAGGCCAGGCCGAATCAGCCCCAGCATTTT
TRBJ2-2 | - | TRBV20-1 | TRBD2 | CSARGLAGGQDGELFF | TGCAGTGCTAGGGGACTAGCGGGAGGTCAGGACGGGGAGCTGTTTTTT
TRBJ1-4 | - | TRBV5-8 | - | CASSFQGEEKLFF | TGTGCCAGCAGCTTTCAAGGAGAGGAAAAACTGTTTTTT
TRBJ1-2 | - | TRBV2 | - | CASSEVVGTRGYGGYTF | TGTGCCAGCAGTGAAGTTGTCGGGACGAGGGGCTACGGTGGCTACACCTTC
TRBJ1-4 | - | TRBV19 | TRBD1 | CASSMSRDRDNEKLFF | TGTGCCAGTAGTATGTCGAGGGACAGGGATAATGAAAAACTGTTTTTT
TRBJ2-5 | - | TRBV12-3/TRBV12-4 | - | CASSAGTPETQYF | TGTGCCAGCAGTGCCGGGACACCAGAGACCCAGTACTTC
TRBJ2-2 | - | TRBV4-1 | TRBD2 | CASSQDLGLGRTGELFF | TGTGCCAGCAGCCAAGATCTCGGACTAGGCAGAACCGGGGAGCTGTTTTTT
TRBJ1-1 | many | TRBV7-9 | TRBD1 | CASSLGTGPTEAFF | TGTGCCAGCAGCCTGGGGACAGGCCCCACTGAAGCTTTCTTT
TRBJ1-5 | - | TRBV19 | TRBD1 | CASTSPTGQINQPQHF | TGTGCCAGTACTAGCCCGACGGGACAGATAAATCAGCCCCAGCATTTT
TRBJ1-3 | - | TRBV7-6 | - | CASTTGGTGNTIYF | TGTGCCAGCACCACCGGCGGGACAGGAAACACCATATATTTT
TRBJ2-7 | few | TRBV7-8 | - | CASSLPAGGRGVSYEQYF | TGTGCCAGCAGCTTACCAGCCGGAGGCAGGGGTGTCTCCTACGAGCAGTACTTC
TRBJ2-7 | - | TRBV7-2 | TRBD2 | CASSLGTSENNEQYF | TGTGCCAGCAGCTTAGGGACTAGCGAGAACAATGAGCAGTACTTC
TRBJ2-7 | few | TRBV7-8 | - | CASSRWASDSYEQYF | TGCGCCAGCAGCCGGTGGGCTAGCGATTCCTACGAGCAGTACTTC
TRBJ1-2 | - | TRBV7-9 | - | CASSQGEDGGCTF | TGCGCCAGCAGCCAAGGAGAGGACGGTGGCTGCACCTTC